Below, one T cell receptor (beta chain) is given with its context. Using its own MiXCR run on the 5' RACE reads, TCRdb lists one record per CDR3 protein. This sample has over 130,000 distinct CDR3 sequences, with approximately 48% found just once. This entry belongs to a study of CD8 T cells in ankylosing spondylitis. The CDR3 covers 14 residues. Germline V gene data show CDR1 as ENHRY and CDR2 as SYGVKD. V lost 6 bases, J lost 8 bases, and 19 bases lay in between. Sequenced: synovial fluid, either unsorted or a sorted T cell fraction (not recorded which). The TCR originated in a male donor with ankylosing spondylitis. The rearrangement uses TRBV10-3 and TRBJ1-1; D unclear. In nucleotides, the CDR3 is TGTGCCATCAGAACCCCCGCGCCGGGGAGGGAAGCTTTCTTT. This encodes CAIRTPAPGREAFF.